This T cell receptor (beta chain) was identified during a study of T cell responses to AZD1222 COVID-19 vaccine. Germline V gives CDR1 SQVTM, CDR2 ANQGSEA. This CDR3 is 13 amino acids long. After removal of 3 bases from V and 3 bases from J, the junction contained 2 bases not matched to a gene. Sequenced by immunoSEQ multiplex PCR; TCRdb stores in-frame clones only, minus some. The table shows some 130,000 clones, with around 90% occurring only once. The clonotype was recovered from an adult in good health. V and J are TRBV29-1 and TRBJ2-1; 7 nucleotides align to TRBD2. The input for sequencing was peripheral blood, taken on day 0 of AZD1222 vaccination. The CDR3 DNA sequence: TGCAGCGTTGAGGGCGGGAGCTACAATGAGCAGTTCTTC. This gives the protein CSVEGGSYNEQFF.